The rows below give T cell receptor beta chains drawn from one sample of a study of T cells in Graves' hyperthyroidism and ophthalmopathy. TCRdb redid the calling of the multiplex PCR reads with MiXCR, one entry per CDR3 protein. The sample consists of approximately 610,000 distinct CDR3 sequences, 16% of them appearing once. The sequenced sample was blood. The origin of the receptors is a woman aged 18 to 35 with Graves' hyperthyroidism. Each CDR3 is given with its conserved first and last residue. Fields, in order: D gene, clone size, J gene, V gene, CDR3 DNA, CDR3 protein. D genes are given only for firm matches. A row's size may be missing; if present it is once, few, many or a size class.

TRBD2 | many | TRBJ2-1 | TRBV20-1 | TGCAGTGCTAGAGATCTAGGGACTAATGTCAATGAGCAGTTCTTC | CSARDLGTNVNEQFF
TRBD1 | many | TRBJ1-6 | TRBV27 | TGTGCCAGCAGTTTCGGGACAGGGATGAATTCACCCCTCCACTTT | CASSFGTGMNSPLHF
TRBD1 | many | TRBJ2-7 | TRBV7-2 | TGTGCCAGCAGCTCGACAGGGGTCTGGGACTACGAGCAGTACTTC | CASSSTGVWDYEQYF
TRBD1 | - | TRBJ1-5 | TRBV19 | TGTGCCAGTAAGATTTTGACAGGGGGCCAGGATCAGCCCCAGCATTTT | CASKILTGGQDQPQHF
TRBD2 | many | TRBJ2-2 | TRBV20-1 | TGCAGTGCAGGCCCAGCGGGAGTGGTTACCGGGGAGCTGTTTTTT | CSAGPAGVVTGELFF
- | few | TRBJ2-2 | TRBV7-9 | TGTGCCAGCAGCTCGGCGGAGGGGGGGGAGCTGTTTTTT | CASSSAEGGELFF
- | - | TRBJ1-1 | TRBV6-6 | TGTGCCAGCAGTTACTCCCAGGGTGTTAGGAACACTGAAGCTTTCTTT | CASSYSQGVRNTEAFF
TRBD2 | - | TRBJ2-3 | TRBV5-1 | TGCGCCAGCAGCCTGGTGGTGGGAGGGCCTATTAATACGCAGTATTTT | CASSLVVGGPINTQYF
- | many | TRBJ2-1 | TRBV20-1 | TGCAGTGCTAGTGACGACTACCACAATGAGCAGTTCTTC | CSASDDYHNEQFF
- | - | TRBJ2-2 | TRBV5-8 | TGTGCCAGCAGCACCGGACGTCGACCCGGAGGTTACACCGGGGAGCTGTTTTTT | CASSTGRRPGGYTGELFF
- | few | TRBJ1-2 | TRBV7-9 | TGTGCCAGCAGCTTAGCGGGGGGTAGCTATGGCTACACCTTC | CASSLAGGSYGYTF
- | few | TRBJ1-5 | TRBV7-8 | TGTGCCAGCAGCTTAGGGCACGGGGATGAAGGCCAGCCCCAGCATTTT | CASSLGHGDEGQPQHF
TRBD2 | - | TRBJ2-3 | TRBV5-4 | TGTGCCAGCAGCACTAGCGGGAGGCCCCGCACAGATACGCAGTATTTT | CASSTSGRPRTDTQYF
- | - | TRBJ2-2 | TRBV10-3 | TGTGCCATCAGAAAGCGCGCCGGGGAGCTGTTTTTT | CAIRKRAGELFF
- | many | TRBJ1-5 | TRBV19 | TGTGCCAGTAGTAGGGTCGGGCCCGACGGCAATCAGCCCCAGCATTTT | CASSRVGPDGNQPQHF
- | few | TRBJ2-7 | TRBV6-1 | TGTGCCAGCAGTCAGGGACGGGAGATCTACGAGCAGTACTTC | CASSQGREIYEQYF
- | few | TRBJ2-6 | TRBV6-2/TRBV6-3 | TGTGCCAGCAGAAGGGCAGGGGGGCCCTCTGGGGCCAACGTCCTGACTTTC | CASRRAGGPSGANVLTF
- | - | TRBJ2-1 | TRBV5-1 | TGCGCCAGCAGCTTGGCCTCCAAGGTCTACGAGCAGTTCTTC | CASSLASKVYEQFF
TRBD2 | many | TRBJ2-1 | TRBV6-2/TRBV6-3 | TGTGCCAGCAGTTATGGACTAGCGGGGGGTTACAATGAGCAGTTCTTC | CASSYGLAGGYNEQFF
- | few | TRBJ2-7 | TRBV7-8 | TGTGCCAGCAGCTTAGAGGCAGCGGCTCGAGACAGGATCTACGAGCAGTACTTC | CASSLEAAARDRIYEQYF
TRBD1 | few | TRBJ2-1 | TRBV5-1 | TGCGCCAGCAGCTGGAGGGACAGGGGTTCTCATGAGCAGTTCTTC | CASSWRDRGSHEQFF
- | - | TRBJ2-3 | TRBV20-1 | TGCAGTGGGACGCGGGACTCATCCACAGATACGCAGTATTTT | CSGTRDSSTDTQYF
- | many | TRBJ2-7 | TRBV5-1 | TGCGCCAGCAGCTTCCTAGGTTTGCAGTACTTC | CASSFLGLQYF
TRBD1 | - | TRBJ1-2 | TRBV3-1 | TGTGCCAGCAGCTTCATCGGGACAGCTTCCTATGGCTACAGCTTC | CASSFIGTASYGYSF
- | - | TRBJ1-1 | TRBV6-1 | TGTGCCAGCAGGGAGTACCGCACTGAAGCTTTCTTT | CASREYRTEAFF
TRBD2 | many | TRBJ2-3 | TRBV5-1 | TGCGCCAGCAGTACAAACCCCACTAGCGCGAGCACAGATACGCAGTATTTT | CASSTNPTSASTDTQYF
- | many | TRBJ2-1 | TRBV5-1 | TGCGCCAGCAGCTTTGCAGTATACAATGAGCAGTTCTTC | CASSFAVYNEQFF
- | many | TRBJ2-3 | TRBV7-2 | TGTGCCAGCATGGGGTCTGTGCCAGATACGCAGTATTTT | CASMGSVPDTQYF
- | many | TRBJ1-6 | TRBV5-1 | TGCGCCAGCAGCTTGCGACAGGACTCACCCCTCCACTTT | CASSLRQDSPLHF
TRBD2 | many | TRBJ2-3 | TRBV11-2 | TGTGCCAGCAGCTTAGCATCATGGCGGGGGGGCAGTGATACGCAGTATTTT | CASSLASWRGGSDTQYF
TRBD1 | many | TRBJ2-7 | TRBV7-9 | TGTGCCAGCAGCTTTACGGTAGCCGGGACAGGGATCTACGAGCAGTACTTC | CASSFTVAGTGIYEQYF
- | many | TRBJ2-5 | TRBV20-1 | TGCAGTGCTAGAAACGTAGGGAACCAAGAGACCCAGTACTTC | CSARNVGNQETQYF
- | many | TRBJ2-5 | TRBV18 | TGTGCCAGCTACCGCCGCGGGGTCGGAGAGACCCAGTACTTC | CASYRRGVGETQYF
- | once | TRBJ2-5 | TRBV14 | TGTGCCAGCAGCAGGGGGCGGGGGTCAGAGACCCAGTACTTC | CASSRGRGSETQYF
- | - | TRBJ1-2 | TRBV29-1 | TGCAGCGTTGGTACACAGGGTCAGCGCTATGGCTACACCTTC | CSVGTQGQRYGYTF
TRBD1 | - | TRBJ1-1 | TRBV7-9 | TGTGCCAGCGAGACAGGGGGCGAGGGCGCTTTCTTT | CASETGGEGAFF
- | few | TRBJ2-5 | TRBV12-3/TRBV12-4 | TGTGCCAGCAGTTTGCGCGCAGGCCTAGAGGAGACCCAGTACTTC | CASSLRAGLEETQYF
TRBD2 | many | TRBJ2-2 | TRBV7-2 | TGTGCCAGCAGCCTAGACATCGGCGGGAGAAGCGGGGAGCTGTTTTTT | CASSLDIGGRSGELFF
- | many | TRBJ2-5 | TRBV7-2 | TGTGCCAGCAGCTTAGCGCCGAGGACGACCCAAGAGACCCAGTACTTC | CASSLAPRTTQETQYF
- | many | TRBJ2-7 | TRBV20-1 | TGCAGTGCAACCCCCCGGACTCATACCTACGAGCAGTACTTC | CSATPRTHTYEQYF
- | many | TRBJ2-1 | TRBV20-1 | TGCAGTGCTAGAGAGACCCGGTACAATGAGCAGTTCTTC | CSARETRYNEQFF
- | many | TRBJ2-1 | TRBV11-2 | TGTGCCAGCAGCTTATTGGGTCCGGGGGCGAACAATGAGCAGTTCTTC | CASSLLGPGANNEQFF
TRBD1 | - | TRBJ1-1 | TRBV20-1 | TGCAGTGCCCGTGGCCAGGGGGCCACTGAAGCTTTCTTT | CSARGQGATEAFF
TRBD2 | few | TRBJ2-2 | TRBV20-1 | TGCAGTGCTAGGGACGTGGCGGGGGGAGCCGGGGAGCTGTTTTTT | CSARDVAGGAGELFF
TRBD2 | few | TRBJ2-1 | TRBV9 | TGTGCCAGCAGCTTCCAGACTAGCGGGGGATCCAATGAGCAGTTCTTC | CASSFQTSGGSNEQFF
- | many | TRBJ1-1 | TRBV5-1 | TGCGCCAGCAGCTTGGCCCCTGACACTGAAGCTTTCTTT | CASSLAPDTEAFF
- | few | TRBJ1-1 | TRBV5-1 | TGCGCCAGCAGGGGGGGCCAGGGAAGGGCTGAAGCTTTCTTT | CASRGGQGRAEAFF
TRBD2 | few | TRBJ2-3 | TRBV20-1 | TGCAGTGCTAGTGATTTAAAAGGCGTACTAGCGGGAGATACGCAGTATTTT | CSASDLKGVLAGDTQYF
- | many | TRBJ2-7 | TRBV5-1 | TGCGCCAGCAGCTTGGGGTTCTCCTACGAGCAGTACTTC | CASSLGFSYEQYF
- | - | TRBJ1-5 | TRBV27 | TGTGCCAGCAGTTTAGAGGTCCCGAGTGGCAATCAGCCCCAGCATTTT | CASSLEVPSGNQPQHF
TRBD2 | many | TRBJ2-7 | TRBV28 | TGTGCCAGCAGGTCCGGGGGGGTGAGCTCCTACGAGCAGTACTTC | CASRSGGVSSYEQYF
TRBD1 | few | TRBJ2-3 | TRBV7-3 | TGTGCCAGCAGCTTATCTGGGACAGGAGGCTCATTGGGTACGCAGTATTTT | CASSLSGTGGSLGTQYF
TRBD1 | - | TRBJ1-4 | TRBV5-5 | TGTGCCAGCAGCCGTCCGACAGGGGGATTTAATGAAAAACTGTTTTTT | CASSRPTGGFNEKLFF
- | - | TRBJ2-1 | TRBV7-8 | TGTGCCAGCAGCTTAATCAGTCATCGGGGTTTCGATGAGCAGTTCTTC | CASSLISHRGFDEQFF
TRBD1 | few | TRBJ2-7 | TRBV18 | TGTGCCAGCTCTCCAGGGGCAGGGGGAAACGAGCAGTACTTC | CASSPGAGGNEQYF
TRBD2 | many | TRBJ2-1 | TRBV7-9 | TGTGCCAGCAGCGCACCGAGCGGGGGGGCTTACAATGAGCAGTTCTTC | CASSAPSGGAYNEQFF
TRBD1 | - | TRBJ2-5 | TRBV6-2/TRBV6-3 | TGTGCCAGCAGCCCCGTTTTTCGACTGACAGGGGGCAACGGCCAAGAGACCCAGTACTTC | CASSPVFRLTGGNGQETQYF
- | - | TRBJ2-2 | TRBV6-2/TRBV6-3 | TGTGCCAGCGGTCTGGCCGGCACCGGGGAGCTGTTTTTT | CASGLAGTGELFF
TRBD2 | - | TRBJ2-2 | TRBV18 | TGTGCCAGCTCACCAGCGGGAGACGGCACCGGGGAGCTGTTTTTT | CASSPAGDGTGELFF
- | few | TRBJ2-4 | TRBV27 | TGTGCCAGCAGTGCCGGGACAAGAAACATTCAGTACTTC | CASSAGTRNIQYF